This T cell receptor beta chain was captured by sequencing in a study of T cell changes during pregnancy in multiple sclerosis. Using immunoSEQ multiplex PCR, the repertoire was profiled, and TCRdb retains in-frame clones only, with some absent. The sample has 64,000 or so clones; 95% to 97% are singletons. Germline CDR1 and CDR2: MNHNS and SASEGT. The CDR3 extends over 14 amino acids. The V and J ends lost 7 bases and 2 bases respectively, with 15 bases between them. The chain couples TRBV6-1 to TRBJ2-7; perhaps TRBD1 as D (6 bases). Sample: CD8+ T cells from peripheral blood mononuclear cells, taken after pregnancy. The origin of this receptor is a female donor with multiple sclerosis, enrolled in a pregnancy study. DNA for the CDR3: TGTGCCAGCACCTCAGTGAGGGGGACCTACGAGCAGTACTTC. Protein: CASTSVRGTYEQYF.